The clone carrying this TCR beta chain was detected only once. These data belong to a study of shared clonotypes between healthy human individuals. On sorted subsets, replicate PCRs used 200 to 250 ng DNA, or 25,000 to 35,000 T cell genomes. Here immunoSEQ multiplex PCR was the method, and the copy in TCRdb shows in-frame clones only, minus some. The sample lists about 1.1 million clones, more than 75% occurring once. This clonotype was sampled from a man between 18 and 35 years old in good health. Some clones in this sample may be carry-over from other donors' samples. Sequenced material: memory CD4+ T cells from PBMCs. The subset is: CD45RA-negative fraction.

CDR3 loop: CASSSTSGSPYEQYF. CDR3 nucleotides: TGTGCCAGCAGCTCGACTAGCGGGAGCCCCTACGAGCAGTACTTC. J is TRBJ2-7 and V is TRBV28, with 12 nucleotides matching TRBD2. This CDR3 has 15 residues. The V gene's germline CDR1 is MDHEN and CDR2 SYDVKM. The V and J ends lost 6 bases and 2 bases, in that order; junction bases with no gene match: 5.